The present entry profiles one T cell receptor beta chain with its context. This receptor's antigen is unknown. The sample holds no much larger clone one base away, and base qualities are not on file. To sequence the TCRbeta CDR3 region, genomic DNA was isolated from the sorted cells. TCRbeta CDR3 regions were sequenced using the immunoSEQ Assay. This is the immuneACCESS table as TCRdb keeps it, with only in-frame sequences that have V and J called. A part of the clones is gone; compared with another copy, unresolved V genes explain less than half, and the rest is unexplained. The sample records roughly 60,000 clones, 85% to 90% of which are singletons. 0.75% to 0.9% of the sample rests with the top ten. The sample comes from a study of OX40 agonist ivuxolimab in advanced cancers. With regard to the full study: Ivuxolimab was a fully human IgG2 agonistic monoclonal antibody targeting the costimulatory receptor OX40 (CD134). Of the approximately 54 patients in dose escalation, about 20 had hepatocellular carcinoma, approximately 15 had melanoma, 9 had renal cell carcinoma and 9 had head and neck cancer. A male proportion of around 80% and a mean age of around 60 years, ranging from roughly 23 to 79, were recorded for the dose-escalation cohort. The paper reports the monotherapy dose-escalation portion (N ≈ 52 patients) of the phase I ivuxolimab trial. Three dose-escalation patients achieved partial responses, one with hepatocellular carcinoma and two with cutaneous melanoma. Prior anti-PD-1, anti-PD-L1 or anti-CTLA-4 therapy was permitted, and about two fifths of dose-escalation patients had received checkpoint inhibitors. Intravenous ivuxolimab was administered to patients every 2 weeks at six dose levels: 0.01, 0.1, 0.3, 1.5, 3 and 10 mg/kg. The purpose of peripheral TCRbeta sequencing was to test whether ivuxolimab changed TCR sequence diversity and led to clonal T-cell expansion. Broad study findings and their caveats: The antigen specificity of the peripheral T cells that underwent clonal expansion was not determined. After ivuxolimab, more expanded clones were found on average in CD8+ T cells than in CD4+ T cells. At doses of 0.1 to 3.0 mg/kg, clonal expansion of both CD4+ and CD8+ blood T cells was observed from baseline to week 6. Low levels of normalized T-cell clonal expansion were also seen in some patients who did not respond. In the 0.1-3.0 mg/kg groups, partial responders were among the patients with the lowest normalized peripheral clonal expansion, particularly in CD8+ T cells.

The trial excluded patients who had a history of autoimmune disease or who were on systemic immunosuppression. Peripheral blood for TCR sequencing was drawn from every dose cohort at baseline, at cycle 4 day 1 and at cycle 7 day 1. The samples were taken from a phase I, first-in-human, multicenter, open-label dose-escalation trial of ivuxolimab. Adults with locally advanced or metastatic head and neck squamous cell, hepatocellular, melanoma or renal cell carcinoma were enrolled in the trial. Before TCR sequencing, CD4+ and CD8+ T cells were separately sorted from peripheral blood. V loses 2 bases, J loses 4 bases, and the germline ends lie 18 bases apart. Measured from the cysteine to the phenylalanine, the CDR3 is 17 residues long. CDR3 DNA is the only sequence kept; it has 51 bases, read in frame from the first base. From the germline V gene, CDR1 is LGHNA and CDR2 is YNFKEQ.

The TCR comes from an adult with an advanced solid tumor such as melanoma, head and neck, liver or kidney cancer. The sequenced sample was CD4+ or CD8+ T cells sorted from blood, obtained in a trial of the OX40 agonist ivuxolimab. The rearranged segments are TRBV4-2 and TRBJ1-3; no D gene call is confident. The CDR3 corresponds to CASSQPWFRDRGNTIYF. DNA sequence: TGTGCCAGCAGCCAACCGTGGTTTCGGGATCGGGGAAACACCATATATTTT.